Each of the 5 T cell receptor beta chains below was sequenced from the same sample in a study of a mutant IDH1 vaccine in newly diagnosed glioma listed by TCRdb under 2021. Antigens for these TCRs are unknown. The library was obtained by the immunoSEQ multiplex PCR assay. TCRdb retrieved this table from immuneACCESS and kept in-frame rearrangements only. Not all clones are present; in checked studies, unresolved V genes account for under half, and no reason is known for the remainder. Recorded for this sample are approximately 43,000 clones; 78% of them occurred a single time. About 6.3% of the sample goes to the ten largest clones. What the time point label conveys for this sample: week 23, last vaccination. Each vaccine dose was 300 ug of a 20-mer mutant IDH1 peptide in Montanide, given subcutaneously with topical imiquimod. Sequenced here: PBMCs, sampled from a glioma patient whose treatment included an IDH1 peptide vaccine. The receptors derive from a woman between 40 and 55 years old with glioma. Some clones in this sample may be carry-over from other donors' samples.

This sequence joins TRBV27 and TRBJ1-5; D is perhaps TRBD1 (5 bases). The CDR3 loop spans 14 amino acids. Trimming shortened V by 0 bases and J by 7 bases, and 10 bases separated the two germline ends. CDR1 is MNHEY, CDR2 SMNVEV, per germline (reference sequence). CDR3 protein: CASSLSGVRQPQHF. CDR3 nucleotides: TGTGCCAGCAGTTTATCGGGGGTACGCCAGCCCCAGCATTTT.

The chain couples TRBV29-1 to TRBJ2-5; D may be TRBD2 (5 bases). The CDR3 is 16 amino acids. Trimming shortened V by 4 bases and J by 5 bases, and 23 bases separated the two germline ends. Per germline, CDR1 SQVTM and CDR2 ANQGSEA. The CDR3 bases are TGCAGCGTTGTATCAAGACTAACACATATACGGGAGACCCAGTACTTC. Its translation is CSVVSRLTHIRETQYF.

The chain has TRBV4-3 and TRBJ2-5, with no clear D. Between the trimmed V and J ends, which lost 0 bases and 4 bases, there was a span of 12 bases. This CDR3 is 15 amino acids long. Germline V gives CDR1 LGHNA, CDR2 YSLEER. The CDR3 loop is CASSQDFGYGETQYF. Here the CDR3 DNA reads TGCGCCAGCAGCCAAGATTTTGGGTATGGAGAGACCCAGTACTTC.

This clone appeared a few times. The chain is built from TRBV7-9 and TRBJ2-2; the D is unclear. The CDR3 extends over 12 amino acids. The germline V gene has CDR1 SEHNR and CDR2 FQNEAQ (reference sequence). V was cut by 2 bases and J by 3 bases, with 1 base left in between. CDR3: CASSLHTGELFF. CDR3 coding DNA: TGTGCCAGCAGCTTACACACCGGGGAGCTGTTTTTT.

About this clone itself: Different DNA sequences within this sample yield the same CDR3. The chain's CDR3 is CASSFRTGELFF. Written as DNA, the CDR3 is TGCGCCAGCAGCTTTAGGACCGGGGAGCTGTTTTTT. The chain recombines TRBV5-1 with TRBJ2-2; D ambiguous. The germline CDR1 and CDR2 sequences are SGHRS and YFSETQ. Trimming removed 2 bases from V and 5 bases from J, with 4 bases in between. The CDR3 runs 12 residues.